This record covers a single T cell receptor beta chain. This sample stems from a study of blood T cell repertoires in COVID-19. In the study overall: COVID-19 samples collected from the United States, Italy and Spain covered acute and convalescent phases. From T cells, B-cell-depleted T cells, or PBMCs came the material, which was cDNA or gDNA.

Authors' methods: Nucleated cell counts were estimated from reference gene primer amplification. Profiling relied on immunoSEQ multiplex PCR, and the TCRdb table lists in-frame clones only, not all of them. From that table come the V and J calls and clone size; the DNA was used to work out D and trimming. The table includes some 250,000 clones, approximately 86% detected once. V was cut by 1 base and J by 7 bases, with 14 bases left in between. The germline gives CDR1 MGHRA, CDR2 YSYEKL. The CDR3 sequence is 15 residues long. The chain couples TRBV4-1 to TRBJ2-1; weak D call: TRBD2 (6 bases). Specimen: peripheral blood. The sequence derives from a woman in her 30s who had recovered from COVID-19. The chain's CDR3 is CASSQGLVGWNEQFF. The DNA of the CDR3 is TGCGCCAGCAGCCAAGGACTAGTGGGGTGGAATGAGCAGTTCTTC.